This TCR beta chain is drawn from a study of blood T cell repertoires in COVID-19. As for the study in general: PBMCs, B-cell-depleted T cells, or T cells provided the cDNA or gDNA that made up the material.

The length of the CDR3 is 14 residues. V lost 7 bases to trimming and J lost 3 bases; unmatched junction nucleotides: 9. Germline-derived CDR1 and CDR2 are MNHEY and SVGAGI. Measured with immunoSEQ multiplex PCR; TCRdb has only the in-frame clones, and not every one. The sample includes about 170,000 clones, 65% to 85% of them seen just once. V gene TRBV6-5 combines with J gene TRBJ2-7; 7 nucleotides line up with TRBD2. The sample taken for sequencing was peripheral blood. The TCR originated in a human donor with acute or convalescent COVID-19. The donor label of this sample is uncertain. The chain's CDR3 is CASKPRSGGYEQYF. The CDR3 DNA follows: TGTGCCAGCAAACCGCGATCGGGGGGCTACGAGCAGTACTTC.